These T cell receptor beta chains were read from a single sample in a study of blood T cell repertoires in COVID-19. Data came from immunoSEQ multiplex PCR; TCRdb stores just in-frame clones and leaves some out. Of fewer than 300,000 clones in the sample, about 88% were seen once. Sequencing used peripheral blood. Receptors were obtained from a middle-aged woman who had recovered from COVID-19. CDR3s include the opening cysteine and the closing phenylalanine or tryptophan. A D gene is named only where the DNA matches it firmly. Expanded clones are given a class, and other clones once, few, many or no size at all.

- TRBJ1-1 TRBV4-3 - CASSQGTGTQAFF TGCGCCAGCAGCCAAGGAACAGGGACCCAAGCTTTCTTT
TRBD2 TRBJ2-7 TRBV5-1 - CASSLWSSGSYEQYF TGCGCCAGCAGCTTGTGGTCTAGCGGATCCTACGAGCAGTACTTC
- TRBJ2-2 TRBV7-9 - CASSLDLPVGELFF TGTGCCAGCAGCTTAGACCTCCCGGTCGGGGAGCTGTTTTTT
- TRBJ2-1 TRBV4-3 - CASSQDAGPDNEQFF TGCGCCAGCAGCCAAGATGCTGGGCCTGACAATGAGCAGTTCTTC
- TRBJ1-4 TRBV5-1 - CASTRGGASEKLFF TGCGCCAGCACTCGAGGGGGTGCCAGTGAAAAACTGTTTTTT
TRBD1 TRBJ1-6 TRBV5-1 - CASSLNTPRTGAHSPLHF TGCGCCAGCAGCTTAAATACCCCTAGGACAGGGGCCCATTCACCCCTCCACTTT
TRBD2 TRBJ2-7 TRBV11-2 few CASSPTLAGVGEQYF TGTGCCAGCAGCCCTACACTAGCGGGAGTGGGGGAGCAGTACTTC
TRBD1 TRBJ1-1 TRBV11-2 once CASSARDRGRPDTEAFF TGTGCCAGCAGCGCGCGGGACAGGGGGCGCCCGGACACTGAAGCTTTCTTT
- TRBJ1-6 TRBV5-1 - CASSLSLGSNSPLHF TGCGCCAGCAGCTTGTCGCTGGGCTCAAATTCACCCCTCCACTTT
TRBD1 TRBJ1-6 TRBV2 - CASRPTGQGFNSPLHF TGTGCCAGCAGACCCACCGGACAGGGTTTTAATTCACCCCTCCACTTT
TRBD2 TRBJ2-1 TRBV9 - CASSTSGSSYNEQFF TGTGCCAGCAGCACTAGCGGGAGCTCCTACAATGAGCAGTTCTTC
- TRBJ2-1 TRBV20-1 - CSAGDREQFF TGCAGTGCCGGAGACAGGGAGCAGTTCTTC
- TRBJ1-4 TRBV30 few CAWHRATNEKLFF TGTGCCTGGCACAGGGCAACTAATGAAAAACTGTTTTTT
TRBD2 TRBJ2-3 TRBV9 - CASSATVTSGRVDTQYF TGTGCCAGCAGCGCCACCGTAACTAGCGGGAGGGTAGATACGCAGTATTTT
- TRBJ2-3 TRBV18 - CASSPGGADTQYF TGTGCCAGCTCACCAGGGGGCGCAGATACGCAGTATTTT
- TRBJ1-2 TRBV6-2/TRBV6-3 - CASSWEGRGYTF TGTGCCAGCAGTTGGGAGGGCAGAGGCTACACCTTC
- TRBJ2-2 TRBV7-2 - CASSLVRISTGELFF TGTGCCAGCAGCTTAGTGAGGATTTCCACCGGGGAGCTGTTTTTT
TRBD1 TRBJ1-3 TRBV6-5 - CASSSGRGPGNTIYF TGTGCCAGCAGTTCCGGCAGGGGGCCTGGAAACACCATATATTTT
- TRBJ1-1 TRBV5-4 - CASSLMGRNTEAFF TGTGCCAGCAGCTTGATGGGCAGGAACACTGAAGCTTTCTTT
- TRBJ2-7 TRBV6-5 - CISADSSYEQYF -
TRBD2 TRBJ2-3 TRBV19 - CASSRTSGSDTQYF TGTGCCAGTAGCCGGACTAGCGGGAGTGATACGCAGTATTTT
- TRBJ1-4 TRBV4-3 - CASSLGRNEKLFF TGCGCCAGCAGCCTGGGGCGGAATGAAAAACTGTTTTTT
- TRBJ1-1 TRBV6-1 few CASSEAPGRTLNTEAFF TGTGCCAGCAGTGAAGCTCCCGGACGGACTTTGAACACTGAAGCTTTCTTT
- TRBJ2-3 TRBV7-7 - CASGLQNPSTDTQYF TGTGCCAGCGGACTCCAGAACCCTAGCACAGATACGCAGTATTTT